These 21 T cell receptor beta chains were all obtained from the same sample, sequenced in a study of beta chain features in type 1 diabetes. Expressed TCRB transcripts got sequenced, as all isolated RNA was reverse transcribed. Repertoires were generated with immunoSEQ multiplex PCR, while TCRdb's copy carries only in-frame clones and drops some. Among about 360,000 clones, around 13% were seen once, and the ten largest hold 0.017%. What was sequenced was naive CD4+ T cells from blood. These receptor sequences come from a man between 18 and 29 years old in good health.

The chain uses TRBV5-1 and TRBJ2-7; a possible D gene is TRBD1 (8 bases). The ends were cut back, 4 bases at V and 1 base at J, with 15 bases in the middle. The CDR3 sequence is 15 residues long. Per germline, CDR1 SGHRS and CDR2 YFSETQ. The CDR3 loop reads CASSMTGEGSYEQYF. Written as DNA, the CDR3 is TGCGCCAGCAGCATGACAGGGGAGGGGTCCTACGAGCAGTACTTC.

This clone has just a few counts. The chain's CDR3 is CASSPSRGTDSYEQYF. CDR3 coding DNA: TGTGCCAGCAGCCCCTCAAGGGGGACAGACTCCTACGAGCAGTACTTC. V usage is TRBV11-2 and J usage is TRBJ2-7, with 7 positions matching TRBD1. The length of the CDR3 is 16 residues. V gave up 5 bases and J gave up 0 bases; unmatched junction bases: 10. Per the germline V gene, CDR1 is SGHAT and CDR2 is FQNNGV.

This sequence joins TRBV29-1 and TRBJ2-3; 7 bases map to TRBD1. This CDR3 comprises 15 residues. CDR1 is SQVTM and CDR2 is ANQGSEA in the germline V gene. Unmatched junction bases numbered 5, after V lost 2 bases and J lost 0 bases. The CDR3 bases are TGCAGCGTTGAACGAGGGACAGTTAGCACAGATACGCAGTATTTT. Amino acids: CSVERGTVSTDTQYF.

This clone was found a few times. The J gene is TRBJ1-4, the V gene TRBV6-5, with 8 bases fitting TRBD1. With V trimmed by 5 bases and J by 5 bases, 4 bases remained unmatched. Germline V gene sequence: CDR1 MNHEY, CDR2 SVGAGI. This CDR3 spans 14 amino acids. CDR3 in DNA: TGTGCCAGCAGTAGGGGACAGGAAAATGAAAAACTGTTTTTT. Residues: CASSRGQENEKLFF.

This clone was seen a handful of times. The sample has other DNA sequences that encode this CDR3 too. V is TRBV7-3 and J is TRBJ2-7; tentatively, D is TRBD1 (5 bases). Trimming took off 1 base at V and 1 base at J, with 8 bases between the two ends. The CDR3 has 14 residues. CDR1 is SGHTA and CDR2 is FQGTGA in the germline V gene. The DNA of the CDR3 is TGTGCCAGCAGCTTAAACGCAGGGTCCTACGAGCAGTACTTC. It codes for CASSLNAGSYEQYF.

About this clone itself: The sample contains more than one DNA sequence encoding this CDR3. The chain combines TRBV7-2 with TRBJ2-3, with a possible D match to TRBD2 (7 bases). Trimming took off 0 bases at V and 3 bases at J, with 10 bases between the two ends. Germline CDR1 is SGHTA and CDR2 is FQGNSA. CDR3 length: 15 amino acids. The CDR3, as DNA: TGTGCCAGCAGCTTAGCGGGGGGGCGAACAGATACGCAGTATTTT. Amino acid sequence: CASSLAGGRTDTQYF. The full variable domain, rest sourced from reference TRBV7-2 and TRBJ2-3, is GAGVSQSPSNKVTEKGKDVELRCDPISGHTALYWYRQSLGQGLEFLIYFQGNSAPDKSGLPSDRFSAERTGGSVSTLTIQRTQQEDSAVYLCASSLAGGRTDTQYFGPGTRLTVL.

This clone was detected a few times. This chain uses TRBV18 with TRBJ1-4, with TRBD1 identical over 7 bases. The CDR3 spans 17 residues. Trimming removed 3 bases from V and 7 bases from J; junction bases left unmatched: 14. CDR1 and CDR2 from the germline V gene are KGHSH and LQKENI. DNA for the CDR3: TGTGCCAGCTCACCTCTCGAAATCAGGGGGGATGGTGAAAAACTGTTTTTT. Translating it yields CASSPLEIRGDGEKLFF.

V and J are TRBV29-1 and TRBJ1-1, with 11 bases lining up with TRBD1. Germline CDR1 reads SQVTM; CDR2 reads ANQGSEA. CDR3 length: 16 amino acids. Trimming cost V 4 bases and J 7 bases; bases outside gene matches: 14. The CDR3 bases are TGCAGCGTTGCCTTTCCTGGGACAGGGGGAAATGGTGAAGCTTTCTTT. Translating gives CSVAFPGTGGNGEAFF.

The V gene is TRBV18, the J gene TRBJ2-6, with D possibly matching TRBD1 (6 bases). The V and J ends lost 6 bases and 1 base respectively, with 10 bases between them. Germline assignment: CDR1 KGHSH and CDR2 LQKENI. The CDR3 has 15 amino acids. For the CDR3, the DNA is TGTGCCAGCTCTTTGACAGGATCTGGGGCCAACGTCCTGACTTTC. This codes for CASSLTGSGANVLTF.

This clone was detected a few times. The chain couples TRBV23-1 to TRBJ2-7, with a possible D match to TRBD1 (5 bases). TRBV23-1 is an open reading frame, and its role is uncertain. The germline V and J ends were trimmed by 1 base and 3 bases, with 13 bases remaining between them. The CDR3 runs to 15 residues. Here the CDR3 DNA reads TGCGCCAGCAGTCAATTAGTATTCAGGGACTACGAGCAGTACTTC. Translated: CASSQLVFRDYEQYF.

This clone was detected only a few times. The chain carries TRBV7-2 and TRBJ2-5; possibly TRBD2 for D (5 bases). The end of the DNA fits TRBJ2-7 better, so the J call may be wrong. CDR1 is SGHTA and CDR2 is FQGNSA in the germline V gene. The CDR3 extends over 14 amino acids. In DNA, the CDR3 is TGTGCCAGCAGCAGCGGCCGGGTCTCCTACGAGCAGTACTTC. Amino acid sequence: CASSSGRVSYEQYF.

The gene calls are TRBV7-2 and TRBJ1-2; unclear D gene. Deletions cut 3 bases from V and 2 bases from J, with 10 bases between. Per the germline V gene, CDR1 is SGHTA and CDR2 is FQGNSA. CDR3 length: 14 residues. Here the CDR3 DNA reads TGTGCCAGCAGCTTGACCGGGATAAACTATGGCTACACCTTC. This encodes CASSLTGINYGYTF.

With respect to this clone: One end of the junction varies from germline; a read error may be responsible. This rearrangement joins TRBV25-1 to TRBJ1-3; 8 nucleotides agree with TRBD1. The CDR3 has 17 amino acids. Per germline, CDR1 MGHDK and CDR2 SYGVNS. CDR3 DNA sequence: TGTGCCAGCAGTGGGACCCCAGGACAGGGCCTTGGATACACCATATATTTT. Its translation is CASSGTPGQGLGYTIYF.

V usage is TRBV7-7 and J usage is TRBJ2-3; 11 positions match TRBD2. Germline assignment: CDR1 SSHAT and CDR2 FNYEAQ (reference sequence). The CDR3 loop spans 15 amino acids. With V trimmed by 5 bases and J by 3 bases, 4 bases remained unmatched. The CDR3 sequence: CASSIGLAGTDTQYF. The DNA of the CDR3 is TGTGCCAGCAGCATAGGACTAGCGGGTACAGATACGCAGTATTTT. Variable domain in full (rest from reference TRBV7-7 and TRBJ2-3): GAGVSQSPRYKVTKRGQDVTLRCDPISSHATLYWYQQALGQGPEFLTYFNYEAQPDKSGLPSDRFSAERPEGSISTLTIQRTEQRDSAMYRCASSIGLAGTDTQYFGPGTRLTVL.

This clone was detected only a few times. The gene calls are TRBV18 and TRBJ1-2; 8 nucleotides line up with TRBD1. In germline, CDR1 is KGHSH, CDR2 LQKENI. The CDR3 is 15 residues long. After removal of 6 bases from V and 4 bases from J, the junction contained 10 bases not matched to a gene. As DNA, the CDR3 is TGTGCCAGCTCCCCAGTAGGGACAGGATCCTATGGCTACACCTTC. Encoded protein: CASSPVGTGSYGYTF.

This chain joins TRBV4-1 and TRBJ2-1; no clear D. The V and J ends lost 0 bases and 5 bases respectively, with 14 bases between them. The CDR3 length is 16 residues. CDR1 MGHRA and CDR2 YSYEKL come from the germline V gene. CDR3 sequence reads: CASSQDRGSTNNEQFF. DNA for the CDR3: TGCGCCAGCAGCCAAGATCGTGGTAGCACAAACAATGAGCAGTTCTTC.

The V call is TRBV7-2, the J call TRBJ1-2, with 8 bases fitting TRBD1. This CDR3 region has 15 residues. Per the germline V gene, CDR1 is SGHTA and CDR2 is FQGNSA. Losses at the gene ends were 10 bases for V and 0 bases for J; bases not matched to a gene: 10. The CDR3 sequence is CATTTGARTNYGYTF. The CDR3 region has the DNA TGTGCCACCACGACAGGGGCCCGTACTAACTATGGCTACACCTTC.

The V and J genes are TRBV7-2 and TRBJ2-3; D unresolved. CDR3 length: 17 amino acids. Per the germline V gene, CDR1 is SGHTA and CDR2 is FQGNSA. V lost 1 base and J lost 2, with 16 bases in between. CDR3 bases: TGTGCCAGCAGCTTAGAGCCTGGCGGATCAATCACAGATACGCAGTATTTT. This codes for CASSLEPGGSITDTQYF.

This chain joins TRBV9 and TRBJ1-4, with a weak D call TRBD1 (6 bases). Trimming took 4 bases from V and 8 from J, leaving 15 bases between them. Germline V lookup: CDR1 SGDLS, CDR2 YYNGEE. The CDR3 sequence is 14 residues long. The DNA for the CDR3 is TGTGCCAGCAGCCCAGACAGGTCTGCAGAAAAACTGTTTTTT. Protein sequence: CASSPDRSAEKLFF.

This clone was counted between two and nine times. V and J are TRBV5-4 and TRBJ1-4; the D is unclear. From germline, CDR1 is SGHNT and CDR2 YYREEE (reference sequence). The CDR3 extends over 15 amino acids. V lost 5 bases, J lost 0 bases, and 11 bases lay in between. The CDR3 coding sequence is TGTGCCAGCAGATCTCACGGGACAACTAATGAAAAACTGTTTTTT. It yields the protein CASRSHGTTNEKLFF.

This chain links TRBV27 with TRBJ1-1, with D possibly being TRBD1 (5 bases). The V gene's germline CDR1 is MNHEY and CDR2 SMNVEV (reference sequence). With 0 bases removed from V and 0 bases from J, the gap between germline ends came to 8 bases. CDR3 size: 15 residues. Here the CDR3 DNA reads TGTGCCAGCAGTTTATCGTACAGGCTGAACACTGAAGCTTTCTTT. This codes for CASSLSYRLNTEAFF.